This record concerns one T cell receptor beta chain sequence. Its matching antigen is unknown. TCRdb keeps only in-frame clones here, not all; method: immunoSEQ multiplex PCR. The data contain 20,000 to 25,000 clones, nearly 90% of them singletons. V lost 0 bases and J 0 bases, leaving 13 bases between the germline ends. CDR1 is SGHRS, CDR2 YFSETQ, per germline. This CDR3 has 17 amino acids. This entry is derived from a study of PD-L1 blockade in urothelial cancer. Looking at the study overall: Researchers looked at the blood 3 weeks (second dose) and 6 weeks after treatment began. Notes on the study in general: In blood at 3 weeks, tumor-associated clones expanded more among patients with durable benefit.

Sequencing was performed on PBMCs, taken around atezolizumab (anti-PD-L1) treatment. This chain links TRBV5-1 with TRBJ2-1, with TRBD2 as a possible D gene (5 bases). This clonotype originated in an older woman with urothelial cancer. CDR3 amino acids: CASSLVPGTSSYNEQFF. The CDR3 DNA reads TGCGCCAGCAGCTTGGTTCCGGGAACGAGCTCCTACAATGAGCAGTTCTTC.